This TCR beta chain was documented in a study of vaccination and CD4 T cells after COVID-19. Study details: Researchers treated cells with overlapping spike peptides taken from SARS-CoV-2, HCoV-NL63, HCoV-OC43 and HCoV-229E.

Treatment given: roughly 10-day PBMC culture with coronavirus spike peptide pools or control peptides (ViraFEST assay). Oncomine TCR Beta short-read sequencing was applied to DNA from cultured CD4+ T cells. Genomic DNA from cultured CD4+ T cells was extracted. TCRdb reprocessed the PCR reads via MiXCR and lists one record per CDR3 protein. The sample shows about 26,000 distinct CDR3 sequences, 50% of them seen only once. CDR1 and CDR2 (germline): DFQATT, SNEGSKA (reference sequence). The length of the CDR3 is 15 residues. V lost 5 bases, J lost 1 base, and 17 bases lay in between. Worth noting for this clonotype: Its antigen is undetermined.

Sequencing was performed on CD4+ T cells from blood, cultured in vitro, taken before SARS-CoV-2 vaccination. This clonotype originated in a human donor who received a COVID-19 vaccine. The rearrangement uses TRBV20-1 and TRBJ1-1, with no clear D. This chain's CDR3 is CSAPKRGRENTEAFF. CDR3 sequence (DNA): TGCAGTGCTCCAAAACGTGGAAGGGAGAACACTGAAGCTTTCTTT.